This T cell receptor beta chain originates from a study of CD8 T cells in Susac syndrome. TCR beta was sequenced from blood CD8+ and CD4+ T cells. It was healthy donors who served as the controls, matched for age and sex. Negative magnetic isolation gave CD8+ and CD4+ cells; FACS enriched CD8+ TEMRA. Trimming removed 8 bases from V and 1 base from J, with 5 bases in between. The germline gives CDR1 SNHLY, CDR2 FYNNEI. The CDR3 has 11 amino acids. RNA was extracted with the RNeasy kit, and a quantity of about 0.5 to 1 ug was reverse transcribed using random hexamers. Across 54 Vbeta and 13 Jbeta, TCR beta CDR3 was amplified with immunoSEQ multiplex PCR. TCRdb processed the immunoSEQ multiplex PCR reads anew with MiXCR; each CDR3 protein has one entry. The sample carries 150,000 to 200,000 distinct CDR3 sequences, 90% to 95% recorded once.

Sequenced: CD4+ T cells from PBMCs. The chain recombines TRBV2 with TRBJ2-5; D remains ambiguous. The clonotype originates from a human donor in good health. This CDR3 reads CASYRQETQYF. The CDR3 nucleotides read TGTGCCAGCTATCGCCAAGAGACCCAGTACTTC.